This T cell receptor (beta chain) was captured in a study of blood T cell repertoires in COVID-19. Background on the study: The samples span acute and convalescent COVID-19 from the United States, Italy and Spain. PBMCs, B-cell-depleted T cells, or T cells were the source of the cDNA or gDNA that made up the material.

The germline gives CDR1 SGHTA, CDR2 FQGNSA. V was cut by 5 bases and J by 4 bases, with 14 bases left in between. CDR3 length equals 14 residues. Original methodology: Reference gene primer amplification gave nucleated cell count estimates. Produced via immunoSEQ multiplex PCR; TCRdb's table is partial and in-frame only. V and J calls and clone size are given by that table; D and trimming were obtained from the DNA. The data contain under 50,000 clones, around four fifths of them singletons. The chain has TRBV7-2 and TRBJ2-5; maybe TRBD1 (6 bases). The specimen was peripheral blood. This clonotype was sampled from a man aged 40-50 years with acute or convalescent COVID-19. The CDR3 region is CASSLQQGRETQYF. The CDR3 region has the DNA TGTGCCAGCAGCCTCCAACAGGGTCGAGAGACCCAGTACTTC.